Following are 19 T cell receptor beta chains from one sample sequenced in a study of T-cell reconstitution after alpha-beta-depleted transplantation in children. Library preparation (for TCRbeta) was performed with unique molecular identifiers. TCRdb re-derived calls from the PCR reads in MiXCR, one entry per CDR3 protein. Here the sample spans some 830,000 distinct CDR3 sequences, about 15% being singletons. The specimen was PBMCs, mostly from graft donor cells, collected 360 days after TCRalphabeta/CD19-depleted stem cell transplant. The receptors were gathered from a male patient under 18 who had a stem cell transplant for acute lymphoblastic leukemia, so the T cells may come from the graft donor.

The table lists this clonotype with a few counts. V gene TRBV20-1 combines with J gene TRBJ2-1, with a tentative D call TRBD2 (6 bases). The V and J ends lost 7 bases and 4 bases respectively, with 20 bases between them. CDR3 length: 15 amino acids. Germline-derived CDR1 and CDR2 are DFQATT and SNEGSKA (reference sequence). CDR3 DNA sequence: TGCAGTGTAAAAACCGGGACTTCAGCTTACAATGAGCAGTTCTTC. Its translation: CSVKTGTSAYNEQFF.

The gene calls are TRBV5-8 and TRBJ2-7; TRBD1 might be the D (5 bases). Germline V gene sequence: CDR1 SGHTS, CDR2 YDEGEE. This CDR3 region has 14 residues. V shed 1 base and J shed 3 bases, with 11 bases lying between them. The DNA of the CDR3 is TGTGCCAGCAGCTTGTTCACGCAGGGCTACGAGCAGTACTTC. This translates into CASSLFTQGYEQYF.

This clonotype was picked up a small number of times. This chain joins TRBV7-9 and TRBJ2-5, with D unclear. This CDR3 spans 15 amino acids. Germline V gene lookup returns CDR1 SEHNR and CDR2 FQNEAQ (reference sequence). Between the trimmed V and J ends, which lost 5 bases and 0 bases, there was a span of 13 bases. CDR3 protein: CASSQRPAYQETQYF. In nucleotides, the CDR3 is TGTGCCAGCAGCCAACGCCCGGCCTACCAAGAGACCCAGTACTTC.

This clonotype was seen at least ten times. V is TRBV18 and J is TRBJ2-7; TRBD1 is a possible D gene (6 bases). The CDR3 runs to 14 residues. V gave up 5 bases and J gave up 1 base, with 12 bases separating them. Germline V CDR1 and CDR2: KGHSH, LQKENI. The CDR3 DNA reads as TGTGCCAGCTCATCGACAGGATTTTCCTACGAGCAGTACTTC. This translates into CASSSTGFSYEQYF.

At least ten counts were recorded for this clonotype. CDR3 loop: CASRRTGDAFF. In nucleotides, the CDR3 is TGTGCCAGCAGGAGGACAGGCGACGCTTTCTTT. This rearrangement joins TRBV12-3 or TRBV12-4 to TRBJ1-1; TRBD1 matches at 7 bases. CDR3 size: 11 residues. With V trimmed by 6 bases and J by 11 bases, 6 bases remained unmatched.

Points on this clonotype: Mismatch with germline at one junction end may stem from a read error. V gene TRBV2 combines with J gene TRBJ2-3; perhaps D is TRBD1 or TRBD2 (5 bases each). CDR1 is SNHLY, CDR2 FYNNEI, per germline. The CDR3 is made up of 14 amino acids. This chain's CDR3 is CASISGSVTATQYF. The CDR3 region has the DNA TGTGCCAGCATCTCAGGGAGCGTAACAGCTACGCAGTATTTT.

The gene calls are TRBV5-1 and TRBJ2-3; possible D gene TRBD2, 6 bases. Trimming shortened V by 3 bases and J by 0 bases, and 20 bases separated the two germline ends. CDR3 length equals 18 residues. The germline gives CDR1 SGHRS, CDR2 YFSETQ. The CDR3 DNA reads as TGCGCCAGCAGCTCGAAGGCGGCGGGACCTACTAGCACAGATACGCAGTATTTT. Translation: CASSSKAAGPTSTDTQYF. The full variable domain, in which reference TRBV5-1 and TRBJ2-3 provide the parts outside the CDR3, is KAGVTQTPRYLIKTRGQQVTLSCSPISGHRSVSWYQQTPGQGLQFLFEYFSETQRNKGNFPGRFSGRQFSNSRSEMNVSTLELGDSALYLCASSSKAAGPTSTDTQYFGPGTRLTVL.

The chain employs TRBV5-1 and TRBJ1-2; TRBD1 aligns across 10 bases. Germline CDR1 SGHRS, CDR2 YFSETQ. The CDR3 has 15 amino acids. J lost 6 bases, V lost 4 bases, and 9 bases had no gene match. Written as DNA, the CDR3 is TGCGCCAGCAGCGACCGACAGGGGGCAAGGAATGGCTACACCTTC. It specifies CASSDRQGARNGYTF.

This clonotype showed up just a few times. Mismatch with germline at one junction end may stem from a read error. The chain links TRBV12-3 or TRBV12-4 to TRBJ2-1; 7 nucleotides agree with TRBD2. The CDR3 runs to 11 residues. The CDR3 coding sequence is TGTGCCAGCAGTCGAAGCGGGACCCTATGGTTC. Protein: CASSRSGTLWF.

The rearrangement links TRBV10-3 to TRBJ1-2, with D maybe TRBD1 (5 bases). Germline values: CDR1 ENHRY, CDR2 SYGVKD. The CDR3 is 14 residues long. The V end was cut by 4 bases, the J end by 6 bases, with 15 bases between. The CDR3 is CAISVLGPRDGYTF. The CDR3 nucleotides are TGTGCCATCAGTGTTTTGGGACCTCGGGATGGCTACACCTTC.

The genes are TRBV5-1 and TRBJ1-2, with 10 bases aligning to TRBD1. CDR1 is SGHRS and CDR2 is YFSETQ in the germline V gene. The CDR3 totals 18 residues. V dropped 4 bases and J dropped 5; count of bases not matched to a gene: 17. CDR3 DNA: TGCGCCAGCAGCCCAACCCTCAAACTGCGACAGGGGGCGTATGGCTACACCTTC. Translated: CASSPTLKLRQGAYGYTF.

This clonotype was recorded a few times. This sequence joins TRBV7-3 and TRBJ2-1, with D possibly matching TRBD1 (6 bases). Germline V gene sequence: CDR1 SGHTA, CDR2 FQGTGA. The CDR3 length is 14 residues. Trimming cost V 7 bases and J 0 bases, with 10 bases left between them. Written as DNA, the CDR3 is TGTGCCAGCACCCGAGGGGGCTCCTACAATGAGCAGTTCTTC. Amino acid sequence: CASTRGGSYNEQFF.

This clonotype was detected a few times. The CDR3 loop is CASSLLTQVNTGELFF. The CDR3 DNA is TGTGCCAGCAGCTTGCTCACACAGGTGAACACCGGGGAGCTGTTTTTT. The chain carries TRBV5-5 and TRBJ2-2, with a weak D call TRBD1 (5 bases). V shed 1 base and J shed 1 base, with 11 bases lying between them. Germline loops: CDR1 SGHKS, CDR2 YYEKEE (reference sequence). The CDR3 length is 16 residues.

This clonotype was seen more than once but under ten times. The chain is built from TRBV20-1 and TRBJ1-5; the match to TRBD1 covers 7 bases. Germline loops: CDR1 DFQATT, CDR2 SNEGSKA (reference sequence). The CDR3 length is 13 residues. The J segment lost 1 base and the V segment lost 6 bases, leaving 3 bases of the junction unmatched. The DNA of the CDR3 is TGCAGTGCAACAGGGGAAAGCAATCAGCCCCAGCATTTT. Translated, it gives CSATGESNQPQHF.

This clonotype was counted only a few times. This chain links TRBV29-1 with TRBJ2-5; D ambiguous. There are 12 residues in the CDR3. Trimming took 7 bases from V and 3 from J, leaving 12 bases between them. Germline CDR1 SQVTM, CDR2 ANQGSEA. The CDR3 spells CSGSVGEETQYF. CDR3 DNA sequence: TGCAGCGGTTCAGTGGGCGAAGAGACCCAGTACTTC.

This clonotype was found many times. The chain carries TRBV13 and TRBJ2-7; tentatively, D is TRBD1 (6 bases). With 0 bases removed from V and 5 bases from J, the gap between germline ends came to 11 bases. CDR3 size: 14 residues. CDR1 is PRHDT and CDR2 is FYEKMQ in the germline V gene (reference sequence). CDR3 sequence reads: CASSLGQGLDEQYF. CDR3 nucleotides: TGTGCCAGCAGCTTAGGGCAGGGGCTTGACGAGCAGTACTTC.

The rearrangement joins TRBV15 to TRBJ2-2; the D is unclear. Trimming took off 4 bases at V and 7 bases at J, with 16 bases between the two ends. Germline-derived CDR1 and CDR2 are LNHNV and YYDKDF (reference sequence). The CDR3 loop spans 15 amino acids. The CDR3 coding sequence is TGTGCCACCAGCATAAGAAAAACTATCCTCGGGGAGCTGTTTTTT. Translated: CATSIRKTILGELFF. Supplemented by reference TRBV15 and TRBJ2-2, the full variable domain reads DAMVIQNPRYQVTQFGKPVTLSCSQTLNHNVMYWYQQKSSQAPKLLFHYYDKDFNNEADTPDNFQSRRPNTSFCFLDIRSPGLGDTAMYLCATSIRKTILGELFFGEGSRLTVL.

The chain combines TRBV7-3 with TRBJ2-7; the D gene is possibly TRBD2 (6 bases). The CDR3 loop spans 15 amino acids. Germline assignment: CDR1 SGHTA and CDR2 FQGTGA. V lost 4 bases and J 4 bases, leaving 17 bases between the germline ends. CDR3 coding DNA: TGTGCCAGCAGCTGGGCCGGGACGGGGGATTACGAGCAGTACTTC. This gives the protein CASSWAGTGDYEQYF.

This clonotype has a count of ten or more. DNA for the CDR3: TGCGCCAGCAGCTTACCTAGCGGGAGGCTCGGGGAGCTGTTTTTT. Translating it yields CASSLPSGRLGELFF. This chain joins TRBV5-1 and TRBJ2-2, with TRBD2 identical over 11 bases. V shed 2 bases and J 7 bases; nucleotides not matched to a gene: 4. The CDR3 is made up of 15 amino acids. In germline, CDR1 is SGHRS, CDR2 YFSETQ.